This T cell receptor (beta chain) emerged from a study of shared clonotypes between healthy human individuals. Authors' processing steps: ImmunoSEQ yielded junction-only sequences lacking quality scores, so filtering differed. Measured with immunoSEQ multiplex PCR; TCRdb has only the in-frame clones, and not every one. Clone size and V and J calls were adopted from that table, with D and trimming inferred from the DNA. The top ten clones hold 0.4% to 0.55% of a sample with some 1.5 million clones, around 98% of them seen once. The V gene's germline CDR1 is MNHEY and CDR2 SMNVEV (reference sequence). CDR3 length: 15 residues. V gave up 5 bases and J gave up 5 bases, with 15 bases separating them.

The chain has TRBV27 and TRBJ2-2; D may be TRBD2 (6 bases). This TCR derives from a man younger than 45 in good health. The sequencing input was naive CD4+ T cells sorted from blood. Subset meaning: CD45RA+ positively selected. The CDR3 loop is CASSPQLGGTGELFF. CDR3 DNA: TGTGCCAGCAGTCCCCAGTTGGGAGGAACCGGGGAGCTGTTTTTT.